Included here is one T cell receptor (beta chain) sequence, with context. This sample stems from a study of blood T cells in healthy people across ages. Study in general: About one barcoded TCR beta cDNA was captured per two T cells.

The CDR3 length is 14 residues. CDR1 LGHDT and CDR2 YNNKEL come from the germline V gene (reference sequence). Trimming at V came to 3 bases and at J to 3 bases, leaving 4 bases not matched to a gene. Donor samples were obtained from healthy Caucasian individuals from Russia, aged about 6 to 90. Each sample used at least 6 million PBMCs. Each sample yielded at least 5.5 micrograms of PBMC total RNA. The authors ran a second PCR of about 6 to 12 cycles using a sample-barcoded 5' primer and a J-beta primer mix. MiXCR was run by TCRdb on the 5' RACE reads, yielding one entry per CDR3 protein. In the table there are around 1.5 million distinct CDR3 sequences, roughly 32% of which are singletons.

This TCR derives from a woman aged 25-40 years in good health. The sample taken for sequencing was blood. The chain recombines TRBV3-1 with TRBJ1-2; 7 bases match TRBD1. DNA of the CDR3: TGTGCCAGCAGCCACCTCGGGACAGACTATGGCTACACCTTC. Translation: CASSHLGTDYGYTF.